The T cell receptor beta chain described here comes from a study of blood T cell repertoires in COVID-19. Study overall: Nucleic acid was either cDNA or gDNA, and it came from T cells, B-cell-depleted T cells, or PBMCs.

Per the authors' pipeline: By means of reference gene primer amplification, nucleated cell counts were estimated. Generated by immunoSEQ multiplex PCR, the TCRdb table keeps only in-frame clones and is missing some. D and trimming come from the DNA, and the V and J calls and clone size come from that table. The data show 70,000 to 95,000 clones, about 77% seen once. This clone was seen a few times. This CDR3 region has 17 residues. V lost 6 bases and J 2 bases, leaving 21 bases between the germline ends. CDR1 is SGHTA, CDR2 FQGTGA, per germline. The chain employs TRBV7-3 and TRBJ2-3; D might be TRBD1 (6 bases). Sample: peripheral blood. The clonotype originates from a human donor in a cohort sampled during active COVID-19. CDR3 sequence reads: CASSSAGAPNPTDTQYF. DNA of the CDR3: TGTGCCAGCAGTAGCGCAGGGGCCCCGAATCCCACAGATACGCAGTATTTT.